This T cell receptor (beta chain) emerged from a study of control samples from healthy donors and cancer patients. Assay used: immunoSEQ multiplex PCR; TCRdb lists only in-frame clones, some missing. Of 100,000 to 150,000 clones listed, roughly 84% are singletons. The CDR3 spans 15 residues. CDR1 is LNHNV and CDR2 is YYDKDF in the germline V gene (reference sequence). The junction had 6 bases not matched to a gene; V was cut back by 0 bases and J by 4 bases. The chain links TRBV15 to TRBJ2-7, with 7 bases fitting TRBD1. The TCR sequence derives from a man between 18 and 35 years old in good health. The source material was blood. In nucleotides, the CDR3 is TGTGCCACCAGCAGAGACGGAACAGGGGAGTACGAGCAGTACTTC. It yields the protein CATSRDGTGEYEQYF. Full variable domain (outside the CDR3, taken from reference TRBV15 and TRBJ2-7): DAMVIQNPRYQVTQFGKPVTLSCSQTLNHNVMYWYQQKSSQAPKLLFHYYDKDFNNEADTPDNFQSRRPNTSFCFLDIRSPGLGDTAMYLCATSRDGTGEYEQYFGPGTRLTVT.